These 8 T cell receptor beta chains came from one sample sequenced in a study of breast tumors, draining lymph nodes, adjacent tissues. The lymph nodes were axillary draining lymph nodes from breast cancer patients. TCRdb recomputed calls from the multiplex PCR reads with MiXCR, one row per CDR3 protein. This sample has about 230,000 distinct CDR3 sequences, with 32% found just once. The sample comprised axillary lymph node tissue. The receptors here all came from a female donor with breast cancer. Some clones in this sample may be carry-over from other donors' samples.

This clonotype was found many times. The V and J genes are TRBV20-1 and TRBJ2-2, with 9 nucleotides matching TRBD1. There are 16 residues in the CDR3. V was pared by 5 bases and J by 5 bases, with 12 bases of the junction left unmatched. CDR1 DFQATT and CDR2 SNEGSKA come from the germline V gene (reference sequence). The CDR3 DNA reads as TGCAGTGCTCAACGTACCGGGACAGGGCGGACCGGGGAGCTGTTTTTT. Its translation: CSAQRTGTGRTGELFF.

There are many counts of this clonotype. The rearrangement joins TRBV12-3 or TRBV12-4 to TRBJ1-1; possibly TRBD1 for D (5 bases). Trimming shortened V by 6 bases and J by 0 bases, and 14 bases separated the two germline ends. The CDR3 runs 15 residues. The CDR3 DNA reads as TGTGCCAGCAGGGGGGGGAATAATGTGAACACTGAAGCTTTCTTT. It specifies CASRGGNNVNTEAFF.

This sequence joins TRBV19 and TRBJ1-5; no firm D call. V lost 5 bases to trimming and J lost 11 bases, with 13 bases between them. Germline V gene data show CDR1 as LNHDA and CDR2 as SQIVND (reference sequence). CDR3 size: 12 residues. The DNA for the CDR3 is TGTGCCAGTAGTTTTCGGGGTGAGACCCAGCATTTT. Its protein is CASSFRGETQHF.

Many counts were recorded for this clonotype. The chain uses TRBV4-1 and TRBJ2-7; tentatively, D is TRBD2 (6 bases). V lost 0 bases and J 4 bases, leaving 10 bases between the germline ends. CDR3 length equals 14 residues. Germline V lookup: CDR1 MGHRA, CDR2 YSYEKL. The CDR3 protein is CASSQERGKYEQYF. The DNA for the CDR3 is TGCGCCAGCAGCCAAGAGCGCGGGAAGTACGAGCAGTACTTC.

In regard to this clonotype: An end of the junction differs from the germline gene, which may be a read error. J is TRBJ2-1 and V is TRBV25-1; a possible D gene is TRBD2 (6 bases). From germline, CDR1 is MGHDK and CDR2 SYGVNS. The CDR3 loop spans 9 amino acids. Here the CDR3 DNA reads TGCGGGAGCTACAATGAGCAGTTCTTC. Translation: CGSYNEQFF.

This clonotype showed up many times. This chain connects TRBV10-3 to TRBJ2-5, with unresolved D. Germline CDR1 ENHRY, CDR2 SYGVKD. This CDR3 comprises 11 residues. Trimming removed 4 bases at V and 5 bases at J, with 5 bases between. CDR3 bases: TGTGCCATCAGTGCGTGGGAGACCCAGTACTTC. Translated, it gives CAISAWETQYF.

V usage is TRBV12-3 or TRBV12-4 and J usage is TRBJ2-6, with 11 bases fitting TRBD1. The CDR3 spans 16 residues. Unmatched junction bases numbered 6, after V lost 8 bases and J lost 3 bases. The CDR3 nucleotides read TGTGCCAGCGGGAGGACAGGGGGCGGTGGGGCCAACGTCCTGACTTTC. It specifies CASGRTGGGGANVLTF.

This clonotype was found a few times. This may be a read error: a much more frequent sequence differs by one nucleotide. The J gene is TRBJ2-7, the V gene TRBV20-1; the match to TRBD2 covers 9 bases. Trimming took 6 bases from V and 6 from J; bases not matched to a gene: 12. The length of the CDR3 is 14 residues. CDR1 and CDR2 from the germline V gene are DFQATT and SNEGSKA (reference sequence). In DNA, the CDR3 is TGCAGTGCCACGATTAGCGGGAGTTTGCCCGAGCAGTACTTC. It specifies CSATISGSLPEQYF.